These T cell receptor beta chains were read from a single sample in a study of blood T cell repertoires in COVID-19. Libraries were prepared by immunoSEQ multiplex PCR; TCRdb keeps only in-frame clonotypes and omits some of them. The table lists 20,000 to 30,000 clones, 94% of them singletons. The sequenced sample was peripheral blood. The receptor source for this set is a woman aged 50 to 65 with active COVID-19. The CDR3 runs from the conserved cysteine through the conserved F or W. A D gene is named only where the DNA matches it firmly. A row's size may be missing; if present it is once, few, many or a size class.

D | size | J | V | DNA | CDR3
NA | NA | TRBJ1-3 | TRBV5-1 | TGCGCCAGCAGCTTGGAGACTACCTCTGGAAACACCATATATTTT | CASSLETTSGNTIYF
TRBD1 | once | TRBJ2-1 | TRBV11-2 | TGTGCCAGCAGCTTAGGTTACGGGACAGCGCAGTTCTTC | CASSLGYGTAQFF
NA | few | TRBJ1-6 | TRBV27 | TGTGCCGCTTCACGAGAGCCCTATAATTCACCCCTCCACTTT | CAASREPYNSPLHF
TRBD2 | NA | TRBJ2-2 | TRBV5-1 | TGCGCCAGCAGCTTGACTAGCGGGCCCTCGAACACCGGGGAGCTGTTTTTT | CASSLTSGPSNTGELFF
TRBD2 | NA | TRBJ2-5 | TRBV7-9 | TGTGCCAGCAGGGGACTAGCGGGGGCCCGGGAGACCCAGTACTTC | CASRGLAGARETQYF
TRBD2 | NA | TRBJ2-1 | TRBV4-1 | TGCGCCAGCAGCCAAGACGGGGATAGCGGGAGGAAGGGGTACAATGAGCAGTTCTTC | CASSQDGDSGRKGYNEQFF
TRBD1 | NA | TRBJ2-7 | TRBV28 | TGTGCCAGCAATACGGGACAGGGGGCCCACGAGCAGTACTTC | CASNTGQGAHEQYF
NA | once | TRBJ1-1 | TRBV10-3 | TGTGCCATCAGGCGGGCGGACTCGAACACTGAAGCTTTCTTT | CAIRRADSNTEAFF
NA | NA | TRBJ2-2 | TRBV28 | TGTGCCAGCAGGCTCCCCGGTCGGCCAGGGGTGGCCGGGGAGCTGTTTTTT | CASRLPGRPGVAGELFF
NA | NA | TRBJ2-3 | TRBV10-3 | TGTGCCATCAGTGGGGGTAACGGGGTGGCAGATACGCAGTATTTT | CAISGGNGVADTQYF
NA | NA | TRBJ1-2 | TRBV20-1 | TGCAGTGCTAGTGCCCAGGTGGGAGATGGCTACACCTTC | CSASAQVGDGYTF
TRBD1 | NA | TRBJ2-7 | TRBV18 | TGTGCCAGCTCACTCGGGACAGGGCTCTACGAGCAGTACTTC | CASSLGTGLYEQYF